The T cell receptor (beta chain) under discussion was sequenced for a study of molecular identifiers for immune sequencing clone quantification. Study conclusions and caveats: In CMV-specific effectors, clones above 20 copies held over 99% of molecules; naive, under 1%.

Points on this clonotype: Its antigen is as yet unknown. With a much larger clone just one base away, this may be a read error.

The CDR3 has 18 amino acids. In germline, CDR1 is MGHRA, CDR2 YSYEKL. One entry per CDR3 protein results from TCRdb running MiXCR on the PCR reads. The table lists approximately 680,000 distinct CDR3 sequences, roughly 25% of them singletons, with 0.7% to 0.95% in the top ten. The receptor was isolated from a human donor in good health. Some libraries in this study had Jurkat cell RNA spiked in. The chain combines TRBV4-1 with TRBJ2-6, with D hard to call. Specimen: naive CD8+ T cells from blood, with Jurkat cell RNA spiked in. As for subset: FACS-sorted CD8+CD4-CCR7+CD45RA+ naive T cells. The CDR3 loop is CACSLPSGSSSGANVLTF. DNA for the CDR3: TGCGCCTGCAGCCTACCCTCCGGCAGTAGCTCTGGGGCCAACGTCCTGACTTTC.